This is a list of T cell receptor beta chains from one sample in a study of beta chain features in type 1 diabetes. The table came from immunoSEQ multiplex PCR; TCRdb's copy has only in-frame clones and leaves some out. The top ten clones hold more than 3% of a sample with under 300,000 clones, about 30% of them seen once. The sequencing input was central memory CD4+ T cells from blood. Every receptor here comes from a man aged 30-40 years in good health. Each CDR3 is given with its conserved first and last residue. The D gene is left open where the match is weak. Clone size appears in some rows only: once, few, many, or a class for an expanded clone.

V: TRBV7-2; D: .; size: .; J: TRBJ2-5; CDR3: CASSPDIKETQYF; DNA: TGTGCCAGCAGCCCGGACATTAAAGAGACCCAGTACTTC
V: TRBV5-1; D: .; size: .; J: TRBJ2-1; CDR3: CASSFQGYNEQFF; DNA: TGCGCCAGCAGCTTCCAGGGATACAATGAGCAGTTCTTC
V: TRBV4-3; D: .; size: .; J: TRBJ2-7; CDR3: CASSQDAGIYEQYF; DNA: TGCGCCAGCAGCCAAGATGCGGGGATCTACGAGCAGTACTTC
V: TRBV5-1; D: .; size: .; J: TRBJ2-5; CDR3: CASSLLQQETQYF; DNA: TGCGCCAGCAGCTTGCTACAACAAGAGACCCAGTACTTC
V: TRBV23-1; D: .; size: many; J: TRBJ1-2; CDR3: CASSQRSSGYGYTF; DNA: TGCGCCAGCAGTCAAAGGTCCAGCGGCTATGGCTACACCTTC
V: TRBV5-6; D: TRBD1; size: .; J: TRBJ2-4; CDR3: CASSGGQDSAGNIQYF; DNA: TGTGCCAGCAGCGGGGGACAGGACTCAGCGGGTAACATTCAGTACTTC
V: TRBV29-1; D: .; size: few; J: TRBJ2-3; CDR3: CSVAGSANTQYF; DNA: TGCAGCGTAGCCGGGTCGGCGAATACGCAGTATTTT
V: TRBV9; D: .; size: few; J: TRBJ2-3; CDR3: CASSVGGRGSTDTQYF; DNA: TGTGCCAGCAGCGTAGGCGGGCGGGGCTCCACAGATACGCAGTATTTT
V: TRBV5-1; D: .; size: .; J: TRBJ2-5; CDR3: CASSLNAEETQYF; DNA: TGCGCCAGCAGCTTGAACGCGGAAGAGACCCAGTACTTC
V: TRBV9; D: TRBD1; size: .; J: TRBJ1-2; CDR3: CASSVRTGTVYGYTF; DNA: TGTGCCAGCAGCGTAAGGACAGGGACCGTCTATGGCTACACCTTC
V: TRBV4-3; D: TRBD1; size: .; J: TRBJ2-5; CDR3: CASSQGDSQETQYF; DNA: TGCGCCAGCAGCCAAGGGGACAGCCAAGAGACCCAGTACTTC
V: TRBV30; D: TRBD2; size: .; J: TRBJ2-1; CDR3: CAWTLAGGQNEQFF; DNA: TGTGCCTGGACCCTAGCGGGGGGGCAGAATGAGCAGTTCTTC
V: TRBV27; D: .; size: .; J: TRBJ2-3; CDR3: CASSPDSTDTQYF; DNA: TGTGCCAGCAGTCCCGACAGCACAGATACGCAGTATTTT
V: TRBV18; D: TRBD2; size: .; J: TRBJ2-1; CDR3: CASSPPGTSEYSSYNEQFF; DNA: TGTGCCAGCTCACCACCCGGGACTAGCGAATATAGCTCCTACAATGAGCAGTTCTTC
V: TRBV7-2; D: .; size: many; J: TRBJ2-7; CDR3: CASSLVAPTYEQYF; DNA: TGTGCCAGCAGCTTAGTTGCTCCCACCTACGAGCAGTACTTC
V: TRBV28; D: .; size: .; J: TRBJ1-2; CDR3: CASSPLGSYGYTF; DNA: TGTGCCAGCAGTCCGTTGGGGTCCTATGGCTACACCTTC
V: TRBV4-2; D: .; size: .; J: TRBJ2-3; CDR3: CASSQGSRSAPSTDTQYF; DNA: TGTGCCAGCAGCCAAGGCAGTAGGTCAGCCCCTAGCACAGATACGCAGTATTTT
V: TRBV27; D: TRBD1; size: .; J: TRBJ2-7; CDR3: CASRRQGKGYEQYF; DNA: TGTGCCAGCAGACGACAGGGGAAGGGCTACGAGCAGTACTTC
V: TRBV7-2; D: .; size: .; J: TRBJ2-3; CDR3: CASSHGSDTQYF; DNA: TGTGCCAGCAGCCACGGCTCAGATACGCAGTATTTT
V: TRBV30; D: .; size: once; J: TRBJ2-5; CDR3: CAGRQQETQYF; DNA: TGTGCCGGCCGACAGCAAGAGACCCAGTACTTC
V: TRBV25-1; D: TRBD1; size: few; J: TRBJ1-1; CDR3: CASSEVGTENTEAFF; DNA: TGTGCCAGCAGTGAAGTCGGGACAGAGAACACTGAAGCTTTCTTT
V: TRBV6-6; D: .; size: once; J: TRBJ2-5; CDR3: CASSIGRGRLQETQYF; DNA: TGTGCCAGCAGTATAGGCCGGGGTAGACTACAAGAGACCCAGTACTTC
V: TRBV10-2; D: .; size: .; J: TRBJ1-1; CDR3: CASSEVTEAFF; DNA: TGCGCCAGCAGTGAGGTCACTGAAGCTTTCTTT
V: TRBV2; D: .; size: .; J: TRBJ1-4; CDR3: CASSKSGSYNEKLFF; DNA: TGTGCCAGCAGCAAATCCGGGTCCTATAATGAAAAACTGTTTTTT
V: TRBV18; D: .; size: few; J: TRBJ2-5; CDR3: CASSPGGTQYF; DNA: TGTGCCAGCTCACCAGGGGGGACCCAGTACTTC
V: TRBV2; D: TRBD1; size: .; J: TRBJ2-3; CDR3: CASKGQGRSDTQYF; DNA: TGTGCCAGCAAGGGACAGGGGAGGTCGGATACGCAGTATTTT
V: TRBV29-1; D: TRBD1; size: few; J: TRBJ2-1; CDR3: CSVARDRYNEQFF; DNA: TGCAGCGTCGCCCGGGACAGATACAATGAGCAGTTCTTC
V: TRBV29-1; D: .; size: .; J: TRBJ1-1; CDR3: CSFRDGDTEAFF; DNA: TGCAGCTTCAGGGATGGGGACACTGAAGCTTTCTTT
V: TRBV18; D: .; size: few; J: TRBJ2-7; CDR3: CASSLHPQGYEQYF; DNA: TGTGCCAGCTCTCTCCACCCTCAGGGTTACGAGCAGTACTTC
V: TRBV5-1; D: .; size: .; J: TRBJ1-1; CDR3: CASSSTTRTANTEAFF; DNA: TGCGCCAGCAGCTCTACCACTAGGACGGCGAACACTGAAGCTTTCTTT
V: TRBV5-4; D: TRBD2; size: few; J: TRBJ2-3; CDR3: CASSRIIGGRADTQYF; DNA: TGTGCCAGCAGCAGGATCATCGGGGGGAGGGCAGATACGCAGTATTTT
V: TRBV30; D: .; size: .; J: TRBJ2-6; CDR3: CAWRGGPGANVLTF; DNA: TGTGCCTGGAGGGGGGGCCCTGGGGCCAACGTCCTGACTTTC
V: TRBV19; D: .; size: few; J: TRBJ1-2; CDR3: CASSIEGSPDGYTF; DNA: TGTGCCAGTAGTATAGAAGGGTCTCCGGACGGCTACACCTTC
V: TRBV5-6; D: .; size: .; J: TRBJ2-7; CDR3: CASSLSGKSNYEQYF; DNA: TGTGCCAGCAGCTTGTCGGGTAAGAGTAACTACGAGCAGTACTTC
V: TRBV27; D: .; size: few; J: TRBJ1-5; CDR3: CASGRGDQPQHF; DNA: TGTGCCAGCGGAAGGGGCGATCAGCCCCAGCATTTT
V: TRBV18; D: TRBD2; size: .; J: TRBJ2-3; CDR3: CASSSSSGRGGLADTQYF; DNA: TGTGCCAGCTCGTCTTCTTCGGGACGGGGGGGCCTGGCAGATACGCAGTATTTT
V: TRBV10-2; D: .; size: few; J: TRBJ1-1; CDR3: CASIQQGENTEAFF; DNA: TGCGCCAGCATTCAACAGGGAGAAAACACTGAAGCTTTCTTT
V: TRBV5-4; D: .; size: .; J: TRBJ2-5; CDR3: CASSVPGPQETQYF; DNA: TGTGCCAGCAGCGTACCGGGCCCTCAAGAGACCCAGTACTTC
V: TRBV27; D: .; size: .; J: TRBJ1-1; CDR3: CASSRWEGVGTFF; DNA: TGTGCCAGCAGCCGATGGGAGGGCGTGGGAACTTTCTTT
V: TRBV30; D: TRBD2; size: few; J: TRBJ2-7; CDR3: CAWGRLAGVSEQYF; DNA: TGTGCCTGGGGGAGACTAGCGGGAGTATCCGAGCAGTACTTC
V: TRBV10-3; D: TRBD1; size: many; J: TRBJ1-5; CDR3: CASSGQGSQPQHF; DNA: TGTGCCTCCTCGGGACAGGGATCGCAGCCCCAGCATTTT
V: TRBV7-2; D: TRBD1; size: .; J: TRBJ2-2; CDR3: CASRLGQGATGELFF; DNA: TGTGCCAGCAGATTGGGACAGGGGGCCACCGGGGAGCTGTTTTTT